The rows below give T cell receptor delta chains drawn from one sample of a study of gamma-delta chains in newborns, infants, children. TCRdb called clones anew from the reads with CATT. The sample includes approximately 3,800 delta-chain clones, over 1.5% of them seen just once. Sequenced material: blood. The receptors come from a child who was a newborn, infant or young child, either healthy, febrile or measles-vaccinated (not recorded which). The CDR3 runs from the conserved cysteine through the conserved F or W.

CDR3: CAFRLGDTFEAAQLFF
V: TRDV3
J: TRDJ2

CDR3: CACDALLGDTDWDTRQMFF
V: TRDV2
J: TRDJ3

CDR3: CACDTVTGGYATWDTRQMFF
V: TRDV2
J: TRDJ3

CDR3: CALGELSILGVYTDKLIF
V: TRDV1
J: TRDJ1

CDR3: CACDPLLGDTALTAQLFF
V: TRDV2
J: TRDJ2

CDR3: CACDKLGVSSWDTRQMFF
V: TRDV2
J: TRDJ3

CDR3: CACDPLLGDKKFRDTRQMFF
V: TRDV2
J: TRDJ3

CDR3: CACDKLGDTYTDKLTF
V: TRDV2
J: TRDJ1

CDR3: CALGARSGGYSRNTDKLIF
V: TRDV1
J: TRDJ1

CDR3: CACDAAFTGDTYRDTRQMFF
V: TRDV2
J: TRDJ3

CDR3: CACDTLGDTAQLFF
V: TRDV2
J: TRDJ2

CDR3: CACDTVGYWDTRQMFF
V: TRDV2
J: TRDJ3

CDR3: CACDVLGDQRELIF
V: TRDV2
J: TRDJ1

CDR3: CACDTVTGAWDTRQMFF
V: TRDV2
J: TRDJ3

CDR3: CALGEQLAKRTGGYFLTAQLFF
V: TRDV1
J: TRDJ2

CDR3: CACDTGGYAGSWDTRQMFF
V: TRDV2
J: TRDJ3

CDR3: CACDTVGRYASTAQLFF
V: TRDV2
J: TRDJ2

CDR3: CACDKLGDTLNSWDTRQMFF
V: TRDV2
J: TRDJ3

CDR3: CALGELPLRGESPLTAQLFF
V: TRDV1
J: TRDJ2

CDR3: CAFTPGGSWDTRQMFF
V: TRDV3
J: TRDJ3

CDR3: CACDYWDTDKLIF
V: TRDV2
J: TRDJ1

CDR3: CACDTWGMEKTSWDTRQMFF
V: TRDV2
J: TRDJ3

CDR3: CACDNAGGYTWDTRQMFF
V: TRDV2
J: TRDJ3

CDR3: CALAWGYSGPLIF
V: TRDV1
J: TRDJ4

CDR3: CACDTVPPLLGDTGDKLIF
V: TRDV2
J: TRDJ1